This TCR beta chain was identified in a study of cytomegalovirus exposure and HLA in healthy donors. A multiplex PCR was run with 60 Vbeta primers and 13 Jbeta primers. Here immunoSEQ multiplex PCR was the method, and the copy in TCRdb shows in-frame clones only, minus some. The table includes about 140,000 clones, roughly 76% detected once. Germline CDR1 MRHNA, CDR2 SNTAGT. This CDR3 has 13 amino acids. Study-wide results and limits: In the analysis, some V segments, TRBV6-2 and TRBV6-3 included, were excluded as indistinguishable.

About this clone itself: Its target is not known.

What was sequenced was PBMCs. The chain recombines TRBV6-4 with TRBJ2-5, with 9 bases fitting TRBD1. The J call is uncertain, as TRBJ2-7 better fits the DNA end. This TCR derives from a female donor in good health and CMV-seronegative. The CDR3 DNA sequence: TGTGCCAGCTCGGGACAGGGTGGCCACGAGCAGTACTTC. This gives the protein CASSGQGGHEQYF.